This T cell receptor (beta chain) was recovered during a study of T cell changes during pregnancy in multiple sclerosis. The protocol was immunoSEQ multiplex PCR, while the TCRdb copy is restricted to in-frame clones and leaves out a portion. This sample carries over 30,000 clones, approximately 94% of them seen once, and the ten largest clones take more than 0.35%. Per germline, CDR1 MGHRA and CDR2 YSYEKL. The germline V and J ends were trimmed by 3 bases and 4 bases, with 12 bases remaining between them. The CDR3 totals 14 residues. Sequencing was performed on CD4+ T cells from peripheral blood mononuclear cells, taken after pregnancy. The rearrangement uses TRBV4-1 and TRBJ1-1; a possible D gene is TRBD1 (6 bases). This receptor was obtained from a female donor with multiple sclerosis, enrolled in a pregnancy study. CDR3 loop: CASSHYDRTTEAFF. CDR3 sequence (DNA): TGCGCCAGCAGCCATTATGACAGGACCACTGAAGCTTTCTTT.